The 13 T cell receptor beta chains in this list originate from one sample, sequenced in a study of blood T cell repertoires in COVID-19. Data came from immunoSEQ multiplex PCR; TCRdb stores just in-frame clones and leaves some out. The sample lists 150,000 or so clones, roughly 85% occurring once. Specimen: peripheral blood. Receptors originate from a human donor with acute or convalescent COVID-19. The donor label of this sample is uncertain.

A single count supports this clone. The chain carries TRBV21-1 and TRBJ1-2; the D call in the table, TRBD1, was not verified against the DNA. TRBV21-1 is a documented pseudogene. The length of the CDR3 is 18 residues. The CDR3 loop reads CASSKAIRTGGARNGYTF. For the CDR3, the DNA is TGTGCCAGCAGCAAAGCAATAAGGACAGGGGGCGCCCGTAATGGCTACACCTTC.

This clone was seen a single time. The gene calls are TRBV25-1 and TRBJ2-1, with TRBD2 as a possible D gene (5 bases). The CDR3 is made up of 14 amino acids. Looked up from germline, CDR1 is MGHDK and CDR2 is SYGVNS. The ends were cut back, 4 bases at V and 4 bases at J, with 11 bases in the middle. The CDR3 sequence: CASSVGVFYNEQFF. Written as DNA, the CDR3 is TGTGCCAGCAGTGTCGGGGTTTTTTACAATGAGCAGTTCTTC.

CDR3 loop: CASSPNTDTQYF. The DNA of the CDR3 is TGTGCCAGCAGCCCTAACACAGATACGCAGTATTTT. The chain links TRBV3-1 (or the pseudogene TRBV3-2) to TRBJ2-3; D is unresolved. The V end lost 4 bases, the J end lost 2 bases, and 4 bases lay between the germline ends. Germline CDR1 is LGHDT and CDR2 is YNNKEL (reference sequence). The CDR3 spans 12 residues.

The chain employs TRBV6-1 and TRBJ1-1; 9 positions match TRBD1. The CDR3 is 16 residues long. Trimming took 1 base from V and 1 from J; bases not matched to a gene: 4. Germline V gene lookup returns CDR1 MNHNS and CDR2 SASEGT. CDR3 nucleotides: TGTGCCAGCAGTGAAGTCTGGGACAGGGAGAACACTGAAGCTTTCTTT. This encodes CASSEVWDRENTEAFF.

This chain joins TRBV11-1 and TRBJ1-1, with a possible D match to TRBD1 (5 bases). The CDR3 has 13 amino acids. In germline, CDR1 is SGHAT, CDR2 FQDESV (reference sequence). V lost 6 bases to trimming and J lost 5 bases, with 13 bases between them. CDR3 region: CASSTGRETEAFF. The CDR3 DNA is TGTGCCAGCAGTACAGGTAGGGAAACTGAAGCTTTCTTT.

The V gene is TRBV7-3, the J gene TRBJ2-5; 10 bases map to TRBD2. CDR3 size: 15 residues. Per the germline V gene, CDR1 is SGHTA and CDR2 is FQGTGA. J was trimmed by 5 bases and V by 4 bases; bases with no gene match: 7. Here the CDR3 DNA reads TGTGCCAGCAGCTATACGGGACTAGCGTCGGAGACCCAGTACTTC. Amino acids: CASSYTGLASETQYF.

This chain uses TRBV28 with TRBJ1-1; the match to TRBD1 covers 7 bases. Germline-derived CDR1 and CDR2 are MDHEN and SYDVKM. The CDR3 length is 20 residues. V gave up 5 bases and J gave up 4 bases; unmatched junction bases: 25. The DNA for the CDR3 is TGTGCCAGCAGTAGCGTGGGGGTCAGGGGGAGAGTGTCAGAAGGCACTGAAGCTTTCTTT. Translation gives CASSSVGVRGRVSEGTEAFF. Looking up the rest from reference TRBV28 and TRBJ1-1 gives the full variable domain: DVKVTQSSRYLVKRTGEKVFLECVQDMDHENMFWYRQDPGLGLRLIYFSYDVKMKEKGDIPEGYSVSREKKERFSLILESASTNQTSMYLCASSSVGVRGRVSEGTEAFFGQGTRLTVV.

This rearrangement joins TRBV9 to TRBJ1-4; 7 bases are shared with TRBD1. Germline CDR1 and CDR2: SGDLS and YYNGEE. The V and J ends lost 2 bases and 5 bases, in that order; junction bases with no gene match: 9. The CDR3 runs to 16 residues. CDR3 amino acids: CASSVHGTAPNEKLFF. In nucleotides, the CDR3 is TGTGCCAGCAGCGTTCACGGGACAGCACCGAATGAAAAACTGTTTTTT.

The chain carries TRBV24-1 and TRBJ2-6; D might be TRBD2 (6 bases). V was pared by 9 bases and J by 0 bases, with 8 bases between. Germline V gene data show CDR1 as KGHDR and CDR2 as SFDVKD. The CDR3 runs to 14 residues. The CDR3 protein is CATADYSGANVLTF. The CDR3 DNA sequence: TGTGCCACCGCGGACTACTCTGGGGCCAACGTCCTGACTTTC.

The chain has TRBV27 and TRBJ2-7, with 9 bases lining up with TRBD1. The V gene's germline CDR1 is MNHEY and CDR2 SMNVEV (reference sequence). The length of the CDR3 is 15 residues. After removal of 3 bases from V and 2 bases from J, the junction contained 5 bases not matched to a gene. The CDR3 DNA sequence: TGTGCCAGCAGTTTCTACCGGGACAGGGCCTACGAGCAGTACTTC. It specifies CASSFYRDRAYEQYF.

V usage is TRBV28 and J usage is TRBJ2-7, with D perhaps matching TRBD2 (6 bases). From germline, CDR1 is MDHEN and CDR2 SYDVKM. CDR3 length: 11 amino acids. The V end was cut by 8 bases, the J end by 3 bases, with 8 bases between. CDR3 DNA: TGTGCCAGCGGGACTTTCTACGAGCAGTACTTC. It specifies CASGTFYEQYF.

The CDR3 is CATLLRGMEQYF. The CDR3 nucleotides are TGTGCCACTCTACTGCGGGGGATGGAGCAGTACTTC. The chain has TRBV19 and TRBJ2-7, with 7 bases identical to TRBD2. Germline assignment: CDR1 LNHDA and CDR2 SQIVND (reference sequence). The junction had 10 bases not matched to a gene; V was cut back by 10 bases and J by 7 bases. This CDR3 region has 12 residues. Complete variable domain (other parts from reference TRBV19 and TRBJ2-7): DGGITQSPKYLFRKEGQNVTLSCEQNLNHDAMYWYRQDPGQGLRLIYYSQIVNDFQKGDIAEGYSVSREKKESFPLTVTSAQKNPTAFYLCATLLRGMEQYFGPGTRLTVT.

This rearrangement joins TRBV9 to TRBJ2-2; 7 bases fit TRBD2. This CDR3 is 17 amino acids long. The germline gives CDR1 SGDLS, CDR2 YYNGEE. V trimming: 4 bases; J trimming: 7 bases; junction bases outside the gene matches: 16. CDR3 residues: CASSPLGSSGVGGELFF. The CDR3 bases are TGTGCCAGCAGCCCCCTCGGGTCCAGCGGGGTCGGCGGGGAGCTGTTTTTT.